One sample yielded the 8 T cell receptor beta chains listed below, sequenced in a study of blood T cells in healthy people across ages (dated by TCRdb to about 2015). The library was prepared using 5' RACE. TCRdb names Illumina HiSeq 2500 as the instrument used. A second PCR of roughly 7 to 11 cycles was performed with a sample-barcoded 5' primer and a J-beta primer mix. TCRdb cleaned the public reads at Q25 with fastp, built clones with MiXCR and kept in-frame beta chains. Rows with a matching CDR3 protein are joined into one entry that keeps the most common DNA and genes. This sample has around 870,000 distinct CDR3 sequences in its table, and less than 35% of those were observed once. The ten largest clones represent roughly 17% of the sample. Sequenced material: blood. These receptors were obtained from an elderly woman in good health.

The rearrangement joins TRBV28 to TRBJ1-2; TRBD1 might be the D (5 bases). V was trimmed by 1 base and J by 2 bases, leaving 11 bases between them. Germline values: CDR1 MDHEN, CDR2 SYDVKM. The CDR3 runs 15 residues. The CDR3 is CASSLFQGLNYGYTF. The CDR3 DNA follows: TGTGCCAGCAGTTTATTTCAGGGATTGAACTATGGCTACACCTTC.

The rearrangement joins TRBV18 to TRBJ2-1, with D tentatively TRBD1 (5 bases). Looked up from germline, CDR1 is KGHSH and CDR2 is LQKENI. The CDR3 runs to 14 residues. Trimming removed 1 base from V and 13 bases from J, with 17 bases in between. The DNA of the CDR3 is TGTGCCAGCTCACCACGGCAGGGCGGAGAGACCCAGTTCTTC. Amino acid sequence: CASSPRQGGETQFF.

V usage is TRBV20-1 and J usage is TRBJ2-1, with D perhaps matching TRBD2 (6 bases). Between the trimmed V and J ends, which lost 4 bases and 4 bases, there was a span of 14 bases. CDR3 length: 14 amino acids. CDR1 DFQATT and CDR2 SNEGSKA come from the germline V gene (reference sequence). In DNA, the CDR3 is TGCAGTGCTATAGGTAGCCGGGGGTACAATGAGCAGTTCTTC. The encoded protein is CSAIGSRGYNEQFF.

This clonotype came up many times. This chain connects TRBV5-1 to TRBJ2-7, with 8 bases lining up with TRBD1. With V trimmed by 4 bases and J by 0 bases, 6 bases remained unmatched. CDR1 and CDR2 (germline): SGHRS, YFSETQ. This CDR3 comprises 15 residues. CDR3 sequence reads: CASSAGQVASYEQYF. In nucleotides, the CDR3 is TGCGCCAGCAGCGCGGGACAGGTCGCCTCCTACGAGCAGTACTTC. The whole variable domain, remainder taken from reference TRBV5-1 and TRBJ2-7, is KAGVTQTPRYLIKTRGQQVTLSCSPISGHRSVSWYQQTPGQGLQFLFEYFSETQRNKGNFPGRFSGRQFSNSRSEMNVSTLELGDSALYLCASSAGQVASYEQYFGPGTRLTVT.

In this sample, this clonotype turned up many times. The genes are TRBV11-3 and TRBJ2-1; D is undetermined. Germline-derived CDR1 and CDR2 are SGHNT and YENEEA. The CDR3 loop spans 13 amino acids. Between the trimmed V and J ends, which lost 2 bases and 7 bases, there was a span of 9 bases. In DNA, the CDR3 is TGTGCCAGCAGCTTATACAGCAGTAATGAGCAGTTCTTC. Amino acid sequence: CASSLYSSNEQFF.

The DNA of the CDR3 is TGTGCCAGCAGTTACTCCCGAACAGGGGGTTTTGGCTACACCTTC. Protein product: CASSYSRTGGFGYTF. J is TRBJ1-2 and V is TRBV6-5; 8 bases fit TRBD1. The germline V gene encodes CDR1 MNHEY and CDR2 SVGAGI. This CDR3 has 15 amino acids. The V gene end was trimmed by 0 bases and the J gene end by 7 bases; junction bases not matched to a gene: 7.

This clonotype was detected ten times or more. V usage is TRBV4-3 and J usage is TRBJ1-2, with D unclear. This CDR3 region has 13 residues. In germline, CDR1 is LGHNA, CDR2 YSLEER. The V gene lost 0 bases and the J gene lost 8 bases, with 10 bases spanning the gap. CDR3 sequence reads: CASSQDRGIGYTF. CDR3 coding DNA: TGCGCCAGCAGCCAAGATCGAGGGATCGGCTACACCTTC.

A note on this clonotype: A junction end diverges from the germline sequence, so it may reflect a read error. The chain has TRBV15 and TRBJ2-2, with TRBD2 as a possible D gene (5 bases). This CDR3 contains 16 residues. Germline V lookup: CDR1 LNHNV, CDR2 YYDKDF (reference sequence). The CDR3 loop is CATSRDYVWNTGERFF. The CDR3 nucleotides read TGTGCCACCAGCAGGGATTATGTATGGAACACCGGGGAGCGGTTTTTT.